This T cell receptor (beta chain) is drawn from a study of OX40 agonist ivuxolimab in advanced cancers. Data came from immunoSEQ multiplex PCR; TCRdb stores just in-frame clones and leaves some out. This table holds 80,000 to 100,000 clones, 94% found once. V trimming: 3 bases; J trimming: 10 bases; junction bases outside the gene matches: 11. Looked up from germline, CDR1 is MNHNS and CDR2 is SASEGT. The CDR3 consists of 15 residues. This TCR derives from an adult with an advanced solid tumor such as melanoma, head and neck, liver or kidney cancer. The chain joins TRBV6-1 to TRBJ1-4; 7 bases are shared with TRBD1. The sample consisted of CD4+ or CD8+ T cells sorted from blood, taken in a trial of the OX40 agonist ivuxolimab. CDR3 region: CASSEELRTGRKLFF. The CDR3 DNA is TGTGCCAGCAGTGAGGAGCTCCGGACAGGAAGAAAACTGTTTTTT.